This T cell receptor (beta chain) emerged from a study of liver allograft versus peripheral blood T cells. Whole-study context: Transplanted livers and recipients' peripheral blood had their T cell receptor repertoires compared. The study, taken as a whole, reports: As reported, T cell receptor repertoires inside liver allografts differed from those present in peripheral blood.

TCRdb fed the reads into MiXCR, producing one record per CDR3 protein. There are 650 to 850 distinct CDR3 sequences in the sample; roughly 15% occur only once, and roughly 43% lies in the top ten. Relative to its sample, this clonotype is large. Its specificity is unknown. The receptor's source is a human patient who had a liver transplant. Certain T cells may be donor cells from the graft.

The CDR3 coding sequence is TGTGCCAGCTCCACGACAGAGAAGAATGAGCAGTTCTTC. The encoded protein is CASSTTEKNEQFF. This chain connects TRBV6-2 or TRBV6-3 to TRBJ2-1; possible D gene TRBD1, 5 bases. Looked up from germline, CDR1 is MNHEY and CDR2 is SVGEGT. Deletions cut 8 bases from V and 7 bases from J, with 15 bases between. The CDR3 totals 13 residues.